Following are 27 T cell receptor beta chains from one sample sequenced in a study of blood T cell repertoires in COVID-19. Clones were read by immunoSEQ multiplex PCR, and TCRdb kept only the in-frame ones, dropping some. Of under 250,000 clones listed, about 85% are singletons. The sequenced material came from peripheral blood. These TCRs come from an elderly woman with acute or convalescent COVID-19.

As DNA, the CDR3 is TGCGCCAGCCTACCTTTGGGACAGGTTAGCCAAGAGACCCAGTACTTC. Translated, it gives CASLPLGQVSQETQYF. The J gene is TRBJ2-5, the V gene TRBV5-1; TRBD1 aligns across 8 bases. Germline-derived CDR1 and CDR2 are SGHRS and YFSETQ. The CDR3 is 16 residues long. V lost 7 bases and J lost 1; bases outside the gene matches: 12.

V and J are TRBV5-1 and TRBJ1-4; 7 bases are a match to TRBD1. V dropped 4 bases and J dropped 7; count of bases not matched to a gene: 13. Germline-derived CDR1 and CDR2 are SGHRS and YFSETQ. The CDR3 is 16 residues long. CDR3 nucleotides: TGCGCCAGCAGCCCCTCCCCCGACAGGGTGGGTGAAAAACTGTTTTTT. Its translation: CASSPSPDRVGEKLFF.

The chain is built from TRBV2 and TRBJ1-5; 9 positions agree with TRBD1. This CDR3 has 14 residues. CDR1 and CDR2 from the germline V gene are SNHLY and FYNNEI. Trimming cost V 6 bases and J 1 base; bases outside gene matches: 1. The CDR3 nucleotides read TGTGCCAGCAGGGGGACAGGGAGCAATCAGCCCCAGCATTTT. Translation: CASRGTGSNQPQHF.

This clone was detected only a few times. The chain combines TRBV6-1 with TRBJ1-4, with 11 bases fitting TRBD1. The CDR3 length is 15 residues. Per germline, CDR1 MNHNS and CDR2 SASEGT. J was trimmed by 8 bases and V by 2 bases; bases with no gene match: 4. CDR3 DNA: TGTGCCAGCAGTGAATTGGGGACAGGGGGGGAAAAACTGTTTTTT. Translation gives CASSELGTGGEKLFF.

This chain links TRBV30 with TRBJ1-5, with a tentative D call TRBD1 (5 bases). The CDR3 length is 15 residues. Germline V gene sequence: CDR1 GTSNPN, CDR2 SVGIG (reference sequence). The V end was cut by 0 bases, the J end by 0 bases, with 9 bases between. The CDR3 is CAWSVLGLSNQPQHF. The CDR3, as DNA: TGTGCCTGGAGTGTTTTGGGGCTTAGCAATCAGCCCCAGCATTTT.

The CDR3 DNA is TGTGCCAGCAGCCCAACAGGGATCACTGAAGCTTTCTTT. This translates into CASSPTGITEAFF. The gene calls are TRBV5-6 and TRBJ1-1, with D maybe TRBD1 (6 bases). Germline CDR1 and CDR2: SGHDT and YYEEEE. V gave up 4 bases and J gave up 4 bases, with 11 bases separating them. This CDR3 has 13 residues.

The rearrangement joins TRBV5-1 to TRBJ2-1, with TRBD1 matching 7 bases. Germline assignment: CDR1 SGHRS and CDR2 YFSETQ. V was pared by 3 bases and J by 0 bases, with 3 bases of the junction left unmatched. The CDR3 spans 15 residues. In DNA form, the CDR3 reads TGCGCCAGCAGCTCAGGGACAGCCTCCTACAATGAGCAGTTCTTC. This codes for CASSSGTASYNEQFF.

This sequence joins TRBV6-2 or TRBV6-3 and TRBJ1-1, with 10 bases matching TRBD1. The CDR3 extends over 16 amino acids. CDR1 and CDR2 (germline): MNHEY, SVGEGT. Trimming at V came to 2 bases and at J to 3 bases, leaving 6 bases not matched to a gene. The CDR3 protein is CASSYLDRGADTEAFF. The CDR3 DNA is TGTGCCAGCAGTTACCTGGACAGGGGGGCGGACACTGAAGCTTTCTTT.

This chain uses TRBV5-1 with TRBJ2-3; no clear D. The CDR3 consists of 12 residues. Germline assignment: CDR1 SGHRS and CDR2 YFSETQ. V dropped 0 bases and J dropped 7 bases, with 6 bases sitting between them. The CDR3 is CASSLETHTQYF. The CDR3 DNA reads TGCGCCAGCAGCTTGGAGACTCATACGCAGTATTTT.

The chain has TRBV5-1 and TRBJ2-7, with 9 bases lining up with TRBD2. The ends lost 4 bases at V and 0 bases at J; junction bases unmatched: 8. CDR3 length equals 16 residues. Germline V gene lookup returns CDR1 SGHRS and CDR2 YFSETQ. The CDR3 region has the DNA TGCGCCAGCAGCCCGGGCGGGGGGGCAAGCTCCTACGAGCAGTACTTC. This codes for CASSPGGGASSYEQYF.

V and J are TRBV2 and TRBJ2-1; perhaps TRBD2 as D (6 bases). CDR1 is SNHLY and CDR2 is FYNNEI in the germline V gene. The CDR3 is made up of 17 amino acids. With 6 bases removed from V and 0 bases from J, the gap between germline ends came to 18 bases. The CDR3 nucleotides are TGTGCCAGCAGGCAGATGTCTAGCGTGAGCTCCTACAATGAGCAGTTCTTC. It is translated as CASRQMSSVSSYNEQFF. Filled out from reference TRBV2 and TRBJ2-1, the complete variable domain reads EPEVTQTPSHQVTQMGQEVILRCVPISNHLYFYWYRQILGQKVEFLVSFYNNEISEKSEIFDDQFSVERPDGSNFTLKIRSTKLEDSAMYFCASRQMSSVSSYNEQFFGPGTRLTVL.

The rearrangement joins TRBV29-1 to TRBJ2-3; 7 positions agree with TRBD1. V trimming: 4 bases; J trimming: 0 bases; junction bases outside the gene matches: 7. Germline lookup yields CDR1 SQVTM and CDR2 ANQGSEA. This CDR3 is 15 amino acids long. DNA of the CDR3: TGCAGCGTTGCCCTACAGGGGTCTAGCACAGATACGCAGTATTTT. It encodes CSVALQGSSTDTQYF.

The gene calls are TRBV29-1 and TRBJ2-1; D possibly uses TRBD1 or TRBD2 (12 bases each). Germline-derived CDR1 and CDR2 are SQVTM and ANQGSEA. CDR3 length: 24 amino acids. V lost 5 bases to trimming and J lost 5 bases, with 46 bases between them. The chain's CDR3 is CSVKKPRDRGPPSGGENFHNEQFF. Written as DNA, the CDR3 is TGCAGCGTTAAAAAACCCCGGGACAGGGGGCCGCCTAGCGGGGGGGAAAATTTCCACAATGAGCAGTTCTTC.

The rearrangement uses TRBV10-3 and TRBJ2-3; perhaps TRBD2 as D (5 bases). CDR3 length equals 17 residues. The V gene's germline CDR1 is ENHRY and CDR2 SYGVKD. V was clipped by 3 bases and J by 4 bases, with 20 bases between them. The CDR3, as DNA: TGTGCCATCAGTGAAAACACCGGGATAAGTAACTCAGATACGCAGTATTTT. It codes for CAISENTGISNSDTQYF.

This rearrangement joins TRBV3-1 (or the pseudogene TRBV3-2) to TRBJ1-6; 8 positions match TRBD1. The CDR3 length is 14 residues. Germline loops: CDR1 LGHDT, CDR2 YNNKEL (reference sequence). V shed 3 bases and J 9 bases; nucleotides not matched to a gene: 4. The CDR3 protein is CASSQDRAGSPLHF. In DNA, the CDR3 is TGTGCCAGCAGCCAGGACAGGGCCGGTTCACCCCTCCACTTT.

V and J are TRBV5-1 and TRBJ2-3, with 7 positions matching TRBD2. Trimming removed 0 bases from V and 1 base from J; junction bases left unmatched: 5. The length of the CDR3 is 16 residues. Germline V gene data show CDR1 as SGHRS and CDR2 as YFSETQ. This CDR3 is CASSLGLAVRTDTQYF. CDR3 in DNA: TGCGCCAGCAGCTTGGGCCTAGCGGTCCGCACAGATACGCAGTATTTT.

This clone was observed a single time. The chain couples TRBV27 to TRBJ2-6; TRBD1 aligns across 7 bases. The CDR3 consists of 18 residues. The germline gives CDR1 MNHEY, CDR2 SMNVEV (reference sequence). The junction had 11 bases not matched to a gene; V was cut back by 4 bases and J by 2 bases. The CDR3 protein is CASSSPPTGITGANVLTF. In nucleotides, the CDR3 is TGTGCCAGCAGTTCACCCCCGACAGGGATTACTGGGGCCAACGTCCTGACTTTC. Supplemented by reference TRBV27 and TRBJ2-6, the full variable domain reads EAQVTQNPRYLITVTGKKLTVTCSQNMNHEYMSWYRQDPGLGLRQIYYSMNVEVTDKGDVPEGYKVSRKEKRNFPLILESPSPNQTSLYFCASSSPPTGITGANVLTFGAGSRLTVL.

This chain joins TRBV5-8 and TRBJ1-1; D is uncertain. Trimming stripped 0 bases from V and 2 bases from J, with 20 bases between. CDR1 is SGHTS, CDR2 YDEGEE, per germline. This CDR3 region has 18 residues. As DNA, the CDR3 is TGTGCCAGCAGCTTGGAAGGTGGAGGGCCCCCGGAAAACACTGAAGCTTTCTTT. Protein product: CASSLEGGGPPENTEAFF.

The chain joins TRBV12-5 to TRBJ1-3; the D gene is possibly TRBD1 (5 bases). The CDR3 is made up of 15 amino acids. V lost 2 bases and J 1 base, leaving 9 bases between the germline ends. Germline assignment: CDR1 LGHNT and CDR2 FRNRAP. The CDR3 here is CASGLTGSSGNTIYF. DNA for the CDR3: TGTGCTAGTGGTTTGACAGGATCTTCTGGAAACACCATATATTTT.

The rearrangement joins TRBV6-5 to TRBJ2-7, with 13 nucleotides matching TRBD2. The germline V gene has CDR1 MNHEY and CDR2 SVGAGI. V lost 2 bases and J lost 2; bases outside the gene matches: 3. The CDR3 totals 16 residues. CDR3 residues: CASSYRTSGGAYEQYF. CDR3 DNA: TGTGCCAGCAGTTACCGGACTAGCGGGGGTGCCTACGAGCAGTACTTC.

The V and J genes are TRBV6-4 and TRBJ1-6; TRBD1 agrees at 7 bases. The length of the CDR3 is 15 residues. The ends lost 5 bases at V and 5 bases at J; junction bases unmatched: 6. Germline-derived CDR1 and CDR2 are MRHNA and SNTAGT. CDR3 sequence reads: CASSIDRVDNSPLHF. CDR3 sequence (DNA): TGTGCCAGCAGTATAGACAGGGTGGATAATTCACCCCTCCACTTT.

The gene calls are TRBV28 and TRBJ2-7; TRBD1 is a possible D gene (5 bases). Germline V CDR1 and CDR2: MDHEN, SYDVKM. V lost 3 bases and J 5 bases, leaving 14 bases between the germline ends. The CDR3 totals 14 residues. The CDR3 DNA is TGTGCCAGCAGTTTTTCCCGGACAACCCACGAGCAGTACTTC. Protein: CASSFSRTTHEQYF.

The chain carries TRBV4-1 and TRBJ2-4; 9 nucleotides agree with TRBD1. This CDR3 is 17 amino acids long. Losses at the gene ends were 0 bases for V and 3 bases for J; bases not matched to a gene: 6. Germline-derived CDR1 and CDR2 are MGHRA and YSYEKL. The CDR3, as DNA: TGCGCCAGCAGCCAAGACCCAGTGGGACAGGGCAAAAACATTCAGTACTTC. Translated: CASSQDPVGQGKNIQYF.

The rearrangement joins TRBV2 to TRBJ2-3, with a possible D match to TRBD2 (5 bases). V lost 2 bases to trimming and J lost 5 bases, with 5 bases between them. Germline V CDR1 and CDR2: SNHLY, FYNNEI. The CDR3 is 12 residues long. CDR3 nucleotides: TGTGCCAGCAGTGAAAGCGGAGATACGCAGTATTTT. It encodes CASSESGDTQYF.

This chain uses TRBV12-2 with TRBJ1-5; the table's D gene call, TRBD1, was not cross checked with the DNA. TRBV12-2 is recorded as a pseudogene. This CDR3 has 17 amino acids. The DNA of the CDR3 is TGTGCAAGTCGTCAGGGGAAACAGGGGGTGCGCAATCAGCCCCAGCATTTT. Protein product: CASRQGKQGVRNQPQHF.

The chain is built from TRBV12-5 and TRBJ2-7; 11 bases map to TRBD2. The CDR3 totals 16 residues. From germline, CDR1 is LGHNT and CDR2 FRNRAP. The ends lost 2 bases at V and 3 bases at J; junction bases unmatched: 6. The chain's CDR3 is CASGLTLTSGGYEQYF. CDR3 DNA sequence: TGTGCTAGTGGTTTGACCCTAACTAGCGGGGGCTACGAGCAGTACTTC.

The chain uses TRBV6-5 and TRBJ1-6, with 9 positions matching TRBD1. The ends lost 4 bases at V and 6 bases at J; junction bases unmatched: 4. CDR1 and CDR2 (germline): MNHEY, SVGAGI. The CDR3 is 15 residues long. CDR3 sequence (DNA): TGTGCCAGCAGTTGGACAGGGGTGGGTAATTCACCCCTCCACTTT. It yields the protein CASSWTGVGNSPLHF.